This entry describes one TCR beta chain. The data were taken from a study of follicular helper T cells after annual influenza vaccination. The CDR3 runs 12 residues. J was trimmed by 14 bases and V by 5 bases; bases with no gene match: 14. Germline V lookup: CDR1 SQVTM, CDR2 ANQGSEA. Time point noted: 2015-2016 season, pre-vaccination. Generated by immunoSEQ multiplex PCR, the TCRdb table keeps only in-frame clones and is missing some. Here the sample spans approximately 14,000 clones, 78% being singletons. Sequencing was performed on CXCR5- memory CD4+ T cells sorted from blood, taken on the day of influenza vaccination. This clonotype originated in an adult who received the influenza vaccine. The chain joins TRBV29-1 to TRBJ1-2; TRBD1 agrees at 7 bases. Here the CDR3 reads CSVIGDSPKPTF. The CDR3 DNA follows: TGCAGCGTTATTGGGGACAGCCCAAAACCTACCTTC.